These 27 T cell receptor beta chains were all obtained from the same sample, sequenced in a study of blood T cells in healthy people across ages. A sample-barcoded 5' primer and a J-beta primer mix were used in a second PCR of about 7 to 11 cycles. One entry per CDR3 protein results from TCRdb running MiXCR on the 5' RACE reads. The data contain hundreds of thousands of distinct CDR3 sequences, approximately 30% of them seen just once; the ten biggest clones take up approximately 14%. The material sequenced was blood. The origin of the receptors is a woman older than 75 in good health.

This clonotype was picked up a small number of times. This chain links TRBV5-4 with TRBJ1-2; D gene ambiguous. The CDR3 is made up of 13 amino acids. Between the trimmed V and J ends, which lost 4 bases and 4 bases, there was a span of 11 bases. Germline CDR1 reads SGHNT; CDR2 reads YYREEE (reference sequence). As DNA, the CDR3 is TGTGCCAGCAGCGAACCTGACTTCTATGGCTACACCTTC. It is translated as CASSEPDFYGYTF.

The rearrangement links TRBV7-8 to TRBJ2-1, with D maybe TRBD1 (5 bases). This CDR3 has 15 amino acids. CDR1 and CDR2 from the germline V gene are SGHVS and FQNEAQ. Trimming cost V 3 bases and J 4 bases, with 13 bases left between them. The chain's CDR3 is CASSFGQGQYNEQFF. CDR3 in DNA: TGTGCCAGCAGCTTCGGGCAGGGTCAATACAATGAGCAGTTCTTC. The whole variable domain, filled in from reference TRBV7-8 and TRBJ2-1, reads GAGVSQSPRYKVAKRGQDVALRCDPISGHVSLFWYQQALGQGPEFLTYFQNEAQLDKSGLPSDRFFAERPEGSVSTLKIQRTQQEDSAVYLCASSFGQGQYNEQFFGPGTRLTVL.

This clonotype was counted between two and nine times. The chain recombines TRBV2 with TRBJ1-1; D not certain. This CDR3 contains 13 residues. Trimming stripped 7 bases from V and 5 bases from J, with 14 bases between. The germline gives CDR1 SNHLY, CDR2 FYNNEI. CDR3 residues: CASKEARGTEAFF. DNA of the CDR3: TGTGCCAGCAAGGAGGCTCGGGGAACTGAAGCTTTCTTT.

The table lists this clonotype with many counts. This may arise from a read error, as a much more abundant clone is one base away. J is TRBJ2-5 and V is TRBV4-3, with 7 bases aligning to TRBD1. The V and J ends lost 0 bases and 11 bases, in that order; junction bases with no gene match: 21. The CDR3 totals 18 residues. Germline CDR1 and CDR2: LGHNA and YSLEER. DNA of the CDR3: TGCGCCAGCAGCCAAGATCTCGGGGCAGGGGGAAGGTCGAATGAGCAGTACTTC. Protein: CASSQDLGAGGRSNEQYF.

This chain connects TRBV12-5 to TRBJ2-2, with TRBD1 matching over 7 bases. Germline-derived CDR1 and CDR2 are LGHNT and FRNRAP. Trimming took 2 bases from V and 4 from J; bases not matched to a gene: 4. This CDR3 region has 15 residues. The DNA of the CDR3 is TGTGCTAGTGGTTTGTGGTCAGGGGGCACCGGGGAGCTGTTTTTT. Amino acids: CASGLWSGGTGELFF.

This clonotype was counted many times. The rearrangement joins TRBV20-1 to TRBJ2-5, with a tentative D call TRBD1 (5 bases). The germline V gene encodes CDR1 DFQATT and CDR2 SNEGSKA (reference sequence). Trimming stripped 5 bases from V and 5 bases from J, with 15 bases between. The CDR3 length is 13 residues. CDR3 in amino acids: CSAYRMGPETQYF. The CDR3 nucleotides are TGCAGTGCTTACCGAATGGGGCCGGAGACCCAGTACTTC.

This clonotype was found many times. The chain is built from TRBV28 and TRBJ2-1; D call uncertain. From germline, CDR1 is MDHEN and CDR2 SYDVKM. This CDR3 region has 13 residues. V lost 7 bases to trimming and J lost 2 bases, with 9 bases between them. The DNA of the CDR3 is TGTGCCAGCAATGGACGGCCCTACAATGAGCAGTTCTTC. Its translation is CASNGRPYNEQFF.

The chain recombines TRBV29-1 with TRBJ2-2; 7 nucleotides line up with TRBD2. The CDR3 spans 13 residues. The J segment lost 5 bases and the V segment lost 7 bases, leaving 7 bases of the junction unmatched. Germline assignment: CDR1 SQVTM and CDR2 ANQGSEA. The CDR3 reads CSASGLTTGELFF. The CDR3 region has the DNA TGCAGCGCCTCGGGACTAACAACCGGGGAGCTGTTTTTT.

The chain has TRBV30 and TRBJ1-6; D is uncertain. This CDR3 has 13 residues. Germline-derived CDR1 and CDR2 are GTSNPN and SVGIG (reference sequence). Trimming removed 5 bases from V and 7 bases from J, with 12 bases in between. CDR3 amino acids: CAWGGGLNSPLHF. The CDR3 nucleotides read TGTGCCTGGGGAGGAGGCTTAAATTCACCCCTCCACTTT.

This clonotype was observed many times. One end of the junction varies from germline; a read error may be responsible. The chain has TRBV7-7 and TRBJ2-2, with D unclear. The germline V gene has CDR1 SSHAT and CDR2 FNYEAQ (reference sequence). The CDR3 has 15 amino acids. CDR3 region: CASSPRAQNTGELFF. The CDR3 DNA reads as TGTGCTAGCAGCCCTCGGGCCCAGAACACCGGGGAGCTGTTTTTT.

This CDR3 is CASSDWVGGAADTQYF. The CDR3 bases are TGTGCCAGCAGTGACTGGGTCGGGGGGGCCGCAGATACGCAGTATTTT. J is TRBJ2-3 and V is TRBV25-1; 8 bases match TRBD2. CDR1 is MGHDK, CDR2 SYGVNS, per germline. V dropped 3 bases and J dropped 4; count of bases not matched to a gene: 9. This CDR3 contains 16 residues.

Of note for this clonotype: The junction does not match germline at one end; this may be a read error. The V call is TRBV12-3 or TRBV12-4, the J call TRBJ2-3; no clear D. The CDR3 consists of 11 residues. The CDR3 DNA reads TGTGCCAGCAGGCGAACAGATGCGCAGTATTTC. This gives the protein CASRRTDAQYF.

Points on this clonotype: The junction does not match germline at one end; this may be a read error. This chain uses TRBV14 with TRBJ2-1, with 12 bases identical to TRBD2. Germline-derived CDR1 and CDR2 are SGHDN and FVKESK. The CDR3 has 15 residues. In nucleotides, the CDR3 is TGTGCCTGCAGTCCTAGCGGGGGGGCCTACAATGAGCAGTTCTTC. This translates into CACSPSGGAYNEQFF.

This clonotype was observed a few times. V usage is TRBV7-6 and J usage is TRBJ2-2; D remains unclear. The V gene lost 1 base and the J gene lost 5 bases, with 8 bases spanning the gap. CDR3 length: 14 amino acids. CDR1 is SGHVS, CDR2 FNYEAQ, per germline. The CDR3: CASSLGAGTGELFF. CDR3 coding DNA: TGTGCCAGCAGCTTAGGGGCCGGGACCGGGGAGCTGTTTTTT.

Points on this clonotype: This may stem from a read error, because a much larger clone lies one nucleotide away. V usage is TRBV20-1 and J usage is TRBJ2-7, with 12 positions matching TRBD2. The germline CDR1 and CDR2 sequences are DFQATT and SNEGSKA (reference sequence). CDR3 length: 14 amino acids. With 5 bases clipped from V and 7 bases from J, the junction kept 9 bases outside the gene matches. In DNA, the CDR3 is TGCAGTGCTCCGACTAGCGGGGGCTACAATGAGCAGTACTTC. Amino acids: CSAPTSGGYNEQYF.

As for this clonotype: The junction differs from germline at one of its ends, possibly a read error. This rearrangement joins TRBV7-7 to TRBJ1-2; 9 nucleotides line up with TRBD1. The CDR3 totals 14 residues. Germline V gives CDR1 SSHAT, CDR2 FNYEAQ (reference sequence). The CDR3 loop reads CASSPTGGAEGYTF. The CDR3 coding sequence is TGTGCTAGCAGCCCCACAGGGGGCGCGGAAGGCTACACCTTC.

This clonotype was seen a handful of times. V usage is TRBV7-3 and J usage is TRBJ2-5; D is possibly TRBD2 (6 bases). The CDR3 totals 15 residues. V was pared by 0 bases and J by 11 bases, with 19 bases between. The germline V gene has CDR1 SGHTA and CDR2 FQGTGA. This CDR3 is CASSLTGRDLNEQYF. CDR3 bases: TGTGCCAGCAGCTTAACGGGGCGGGACCTCAATGAGCAGTACTTC.

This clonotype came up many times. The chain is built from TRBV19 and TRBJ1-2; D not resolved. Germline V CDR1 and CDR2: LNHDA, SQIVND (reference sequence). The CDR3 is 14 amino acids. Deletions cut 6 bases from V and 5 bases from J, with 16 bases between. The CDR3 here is CASSPWVETYGYTF. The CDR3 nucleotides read TGTGCCAGTAGCCCTTGGGTAGAGACTTATGGCTACACCTTC.

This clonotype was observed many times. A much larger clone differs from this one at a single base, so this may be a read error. CDR3 coding DNA: TGCAGGGCGCTTAGACAGGGCGACGAGCAGTACTTC. This sequence encodes CRALRQGDEQYF. The chain recombines TRBV20-1 with TRBJ2-7; TRBD1 matches 7 bases. Germline-derived CDR1 and CDR2 are DFQATT and SNEGSKA (reference sequence). The CDR3 runs 12 residues.

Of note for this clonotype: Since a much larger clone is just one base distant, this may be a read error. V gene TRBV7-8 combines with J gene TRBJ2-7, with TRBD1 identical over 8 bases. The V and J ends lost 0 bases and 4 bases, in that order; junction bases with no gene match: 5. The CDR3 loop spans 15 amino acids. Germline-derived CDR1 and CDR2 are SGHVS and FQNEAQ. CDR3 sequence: CASSLAEDRVYEQYF. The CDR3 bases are TGTGCCAGCAGCTTAGCCGAGGACAGGGTTTACGAGCAGTACTTC.

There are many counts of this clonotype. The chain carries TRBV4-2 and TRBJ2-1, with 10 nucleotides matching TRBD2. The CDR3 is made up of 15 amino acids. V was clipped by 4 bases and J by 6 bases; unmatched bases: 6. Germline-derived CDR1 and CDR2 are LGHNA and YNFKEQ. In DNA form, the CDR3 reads TGTGCCAGCAGCCGAGAGAGCGGGGGGGCCAATGAGCAGTTCTTC. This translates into CASSRESGGANEQFF.

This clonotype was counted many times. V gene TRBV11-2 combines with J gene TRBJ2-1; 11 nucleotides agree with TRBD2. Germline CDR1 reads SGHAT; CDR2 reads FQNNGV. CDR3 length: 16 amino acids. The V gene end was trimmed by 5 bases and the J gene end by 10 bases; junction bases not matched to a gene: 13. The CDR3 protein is CASSPRASGGTLEQFF. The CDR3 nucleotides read TGTGCCAGCAGCCCCCGGGCTAGCGGGGGGACACTAGAGCAGTTCTTC. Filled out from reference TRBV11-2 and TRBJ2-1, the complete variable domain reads EAGVAQSPRYKIIEKRQSVAFWCNPISGHATLYWYQQILGQGPKLLIQFQNNGVVDDSQLPKDRFSAERLKGVDSTLKIQPAKLEDSAVYLCASSPRASGGTLEQFFGPGTRLTVL.

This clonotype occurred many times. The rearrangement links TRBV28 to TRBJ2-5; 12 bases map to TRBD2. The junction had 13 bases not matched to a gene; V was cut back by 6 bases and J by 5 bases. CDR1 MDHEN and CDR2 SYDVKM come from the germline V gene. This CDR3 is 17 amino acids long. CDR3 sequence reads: CASRDSSGGAFVETQYF. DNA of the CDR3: TGTGCCAGCAGGGACTCTAGCGGGGGGGCTTTCGTTGAGACCCAGTACTTC.

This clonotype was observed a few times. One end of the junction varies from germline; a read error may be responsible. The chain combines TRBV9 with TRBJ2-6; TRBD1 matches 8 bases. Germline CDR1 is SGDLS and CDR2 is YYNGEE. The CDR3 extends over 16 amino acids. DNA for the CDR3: TGTGCCAGCAGCGCCCAGGGGGCATCTGGGGCCAACGTCCGGACTTTC. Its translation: CASSAQGASGANVRTF.

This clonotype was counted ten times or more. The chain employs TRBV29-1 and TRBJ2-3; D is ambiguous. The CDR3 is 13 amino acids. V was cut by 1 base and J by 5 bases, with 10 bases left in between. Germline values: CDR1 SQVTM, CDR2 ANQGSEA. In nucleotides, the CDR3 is TGCAGCGTTGAAGGGAGATTAGGAGATACGCAGTATTTT. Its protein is CSVEGRLGDTQYF.

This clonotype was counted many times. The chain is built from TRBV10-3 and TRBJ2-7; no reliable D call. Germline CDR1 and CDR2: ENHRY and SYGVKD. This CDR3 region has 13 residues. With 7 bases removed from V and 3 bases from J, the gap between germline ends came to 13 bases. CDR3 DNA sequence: TGTGCCATCACGGCCGCCCCGGACTACGAGCAGTACTTC. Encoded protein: CAITAAPDYEQYF.

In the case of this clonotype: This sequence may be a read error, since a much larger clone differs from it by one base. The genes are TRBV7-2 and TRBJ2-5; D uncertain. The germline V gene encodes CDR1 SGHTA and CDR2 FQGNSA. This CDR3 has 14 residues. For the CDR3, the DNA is TGTGCCAGCAGCATAGCAGGATGGGAAGAGACCCAGTACTTC. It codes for CASSIAGWEETQYF.